This entry lists 23 T cell receptor beta chains sequenced from one sample in a study of blood T cell repertoires in COVID-19. TCRdb keeps only in-frame clones here, not all; method: immunoSEQ multiplex PCR. The profile shows 250,000 to 400,000 clones, 89% of them singletons. What was sequenced was PBMCs or T cells enriched from blood (not recorded which). These receptors were obtained from a man aged 55 to 70 who had recovered from COVID-19.

The chain links TRBV9 to TRBJ1-1; a weak D match, TRBD1 (6 bases). Trimming left V 5 bases short and J 4 bases short, with 18 bases between. This CDR3 is built from 15 residues. In germline, CDR1 is SGDLS, CDR2 YYNGEE. CDR3: CASSGRRGRGTEAFF. DNA of the CDR3: TGTGCCAGCAGTGGGCGCAGGGGCAGGGGCACTGAAGCTTTCTTT.

The CDR3 sequence: CATLPRRAPSGVGYTF. CDR3 DNA sequence: TGTGCCACCCTTCCGAGACGGGCCCCATCGGGAGTTGGCTACACCTTC. V and J are TRBV7-5 and TRBJ1-2. TRBV7-5 is a documented pseudogene. The CDR3 has 16 residues.

This clone came up once. This chain joins TRBV19 and TRBJ2-7, with 9 bases that match TRBD1. The CDR3 covers 15 residues. Losses at the gene ends were 3 bases for V and 5 bases for J; bases not matched to a gene: 8. The germline V gene has CDR1 LNHDA and CDR2 SQIVND (reference sequence). The CDR3 loop is CASSIRDREKDEQYF. The CDR3 DNA is TGTGCCAGTAGTATTAGGGACAGGGAAAAAGACGAGCAGTACTTC.

V usage is TRBV2 and J usage is TRBJ2-7; a possible D gene is TRBD2 (6 bases). V was clipped by 7 bases and J by 0 bases, with 10 bases between them. CDR1 SNHLY and CDR2 FYNNEI come from the germline V gene. The CDR3 totals 13 residues. The CDR3 DNA is TGTGCCAGCAATGGAGGGATCTCCTACGAGCAGTACTTC. It is translated as CASNGGISYEQYF.

This clone was seen once. This CDR3 is CASSPPRLAEHNEQFF. In nucleotides, the CDR3 is TGTGCCAGCAGCCCGCCCCGGCTAGCGGAACACAATGAGCAGTTCTTC. V usage is TRBV5-5 and J usage is TRBJ2-1; 7 bases match TRBD2. The germline gives CDR1 SGHKS, CDR2 YYEKEE (reference sequence). Unmatched junction bases numbered 12, after V lost 4 bases and J lost 5 bases. The CDR3 is 16 residues long.

The chain has TRBV2 and TRBJ1-2; 7 bases map to TRBD1. In germline, CDR1 is SNHLY, CDR2 FYNNEI. This CDR3 has 15 amino acids. The ends lost 4 bases at V and 4 bases at J; junction bases unmatched: 9. The CDR3 nucleotides read TGTGCCAGCAGTGCGACCCGGGACAGCCCCTATGGCTACACCTTC. This codes for CASSATRDSPYGYTF.

The chain joins TRBV3-1 (or the pseudogene TRBV3-2) to TRBJ2-5, with 11 bases matching TRBD1. The CDR3 loop spans 15 amino acids. Germline CDR1 and CDR2: LGHDT and YNNKEL (reference sequence). Trimming removed 4 bases from V and 3 bases from J; junction bases left unmatched: 4. The CDR3 DNA sequence: TGTGCCAGCAGCCCGGGACAGGGGGGAGAAGAGACCCAGTACTTC. It specifies CASSPGQGGEETQYF.

This chain links TRBV20-1 with TRBJ2-7, with 8 bases that match TRBD2. Germline V gene lookup returns CDR1 DFQATT and CDR2 SNEGSKA (reference sequence). With V trimmed by 3 bases and J by 2 bases, 6 bases remained unmatched. The CDR3 is 14 amino acids. In nucleotides, the CDR3 is TGCAGTGCTAGTGCGGGGGGCCGTACCTACGAGCAGTACTTC. Protein: CSASAGGRTYEQYF.

The chain combines TRBV5-1 with TRBJ2-7; 9 bases agree with TRBD1. J lost 1 base, V lost 0 bases, and 5 bases had no gene match. This CDR3 is 16 amino acids long. Germline CDR1 SGHRS, CDR2 YFSETQ. CDR3 amino acids: CASSLAGTGTSYEQYF. Written as DNA, the CDR3 is TGCGCCAGCAGCTTGGCCGGGACAGGGACTTCCTACGAGCAGTACTTC.

This chain connects TRBV28 to TRBJ1-3; 8 nucleotides agree with TRBD1. Trimming at V came to 6 bases and at J to 4 bases, leaving 8 bases not matched to a gene. Germline V gene lookup returns CDR1 MDHEN and CDR2 SYDVKM. The CDR3 contains 15 residues. Written as DNA, the CDR3 is TGTGCCAGCAGCATGTACGGACAGGGAGGAAACACCATATATTTT. The encoded protein is CASSMYGQGGNTIYF.

The chain combines TRBV7-3 with TRBJ2-7; 10 nucleotides line up with TRBD2. The CDR3 covers 14 residues. Germline V gene lookup returns CDR1 SGHTA and CDR2 FQGTGA. The trim removed 4 bases at V and 6 bases at J, leaving 6 bases unmatched. In DNA, the CDR3 is TGTGCCAGCAGCTCAGCGGGAGGGCCTAGCGAGCAGTACTTC. Translating it yields CASSSAGGPSEQYF. Looking up the rest from reference TRBV7-3 and TRBJ2-7 gives the full variable domain: GAGVSQTPSNKVTEKGKYVELRCDPISGHTALYWYRQSLGQGPEFLIYFQGTGAADDSGLPNDRFFAVRPEGSVSTLKIQRTERGDSAVYLCASSSAGGPSEQYFGPGTRLTVT.

The chain couples TRBV19 to TRBJ1-1, with D possibly matching TRBD1 (5 bases). V lost 4 bases and J lost 0, with 15 bases in between. The CDR3 has 16 residues. The V gene's germline CDR1 is LNHDA and CDR2 SQIVND (reference sequence). The CDR3: CASSRRPGTLNTEAFF. Here the CDR3 DNA reads TGTGCCAGTAGTAGAAGACCCGGGACTTTGAACACTGAAGCTTTCTTT.

The chain has TRBV6-1 and TRBJ1-2; TRBD1 aligns across 8 bases. This CDR3 region has 16 residues. In germline, CDR1 is MNHNS, CDR2 SASEGT. J was trimmed by 6 bases and V by 2 bases; bases with no gene match: 11. Here the CDR3 reads CASSELLRRQGNGYTF. The CDR3 DNA is TGTGCCAGCAGTGAATTGTTACGGAGACAGGGGAATGGCTACACCTTC.

The chain links TRBV29-1 to TRBJ1-5; D is uncertain. This CDR3 has 12 residues. Looked up from germline, CDR1 is SQVTM and CDR2 is ANQGSEA. The germline V and J ends were trimmed by 4 bases and 5 bases, with 9 bases remaining between them. This CDR3 reads CSVGAPDQPQHF. The CDR3 region has the DNA TGCAGCGTTGGGGCGCCGGATCAGCCCCAGCATTTT. The full variable domain, with the rest looked up from reference TRBV29-1 and TRBJ1-5, is SAVISQKPSRDICQRGTSLTIQCQVDSQVTMMFWYRQQPGQSLTLIATANQGSEATYESGFVIDKFPISRPNLTFSTLTVSNMSPEDSSIYLCSVGAPDQPQHFGDGTRLSIL.

The genes are TRBV7-2 and TRBJ2-7, with a possible D match to TRBD2 (5 bases). The germline V and J ends were trimmed by 1 base and 6 bases, with 16 bases remaining between them. The CDR3 is made up of 15 amino acids. Per germline, CDR1 SGHTA and CDR2 FQGNSA. The CDR3: CASSLVARVAPEQYF. CDR3 DNA sequence: TGTGCCAGCAGCTTAGTTGCGCGGGTGGCACCCGAGCAGTACTTC.

The chain couples TRBV29-1 to TRBJ2-1; 14 nucleotides align to TRBD2. The CDR3 spans 17 residues. Germline values: CDR1 SQVTM, CDR2 ANQGSEA. The V gene end was trimmed by 4 bases and the J gene end by 2 bases; junction bases not matched to a gene: 7. DNA of the CDR3: TGCAGCGTTGGACTAGCGGGAGGGCTTGGGACCTACAATGAGCAGTTCTTC. Protein sequence: CSVGLAGGLGTYNEQFF.

The rearrangement joins TRBV10-3 to TRBJ1-3; the D gene is possibly TRBD1 (5 bases). Germline V gene sequence: CDR1 ENHRY, CDR2 SYGVKD. The ends were cut back, 7 bases at V and 0 bases at J, with 16 bases in the middle. The CDR3 is 16 amino acids. CDR3 region: CAINVGLGDSGNTIYF. The CDR3 nucleotides are TGTGCCATCAACGTCGGTTTAGGGGACTCTGGAAACACCATATATTTT.

The chain uses TRBV27 and TRBJ2-7; TRBD2 aligns across 10 bases. CDR1 MNHEY and CDR2 SMNVEV come from the germline V gene (reference sequence). The CDR3 loop spans 18 amino acids. J was trimmed by 0 bases and V by 1 base; bases with no gene match: 9. CDR3 sequence: CASSLLASGSRRSYEQYF. CDR3 in DNA: TGTGCCAGCAGTTTATTAGCTAGCGGGAGTCGCCGCTCCTACGAGCAGTACTTC.

V and J are TRBV5-1 and TRBJ2-2; D possibly corresponds to TRBD2 (5 bases). The V end was cut by 8 bases, the J end by 6 bases, with 11 bases between. This CDR3 is 12 amino acids long. The germline CDR1 and CDR2 sequences are SGHRS and YFSETQ. The chain's CDR3 is CASSKEAGELFF. The CDR3 nucleotides are TGCGCCAGTTCGAAGGAGGCCGGGGAGCTGTTTTTT.

J is TRBJ2-1 and V is TRBV11-3, with 7 bases identical to TRBD1. The germline gives CDR1 SGHNT, CDR2 YENEEA. CDR3 length: 14 residues. The V and J ends lost 4 bases and 4 bases, in that order; junction bases with no gene match: 4. DNA of the CDR3: TGTGCCAGCAGCTCGTCGACAGGGTACAATGAGCAGTTCTTC. Its protein is CASSSSTGYNEQFF. Full variable domain (outside the CDR3, taken from reference TRBV11-3 and TRBJ2-1): EAGVVQSPRYKIIEKKQPVAFWCNPISGHNTLYWYLQNLGQGPELLIRYENEEAVDDSQLPKDRFSAERLKGVDSTLKIQPAELGDSAVYLCASSSSTGYNEQFFGPGTRLTVL.

The J gene is TRBJ2-2, the V gene TRBV7-9; TRBD1 agrees at 9 bases. CDR3 length: 15 amino acids. V lost 5 bases and J lost 5; bases outside the gene matches: 6. Germline CDR1 is SEHNR and CDR2 is FQNEAQ (reference sequence). The DNA of the CDR3 is TGTGCCAGCAGCCCCAGGACAGGGGAGACCGGGGAGCTGTTTTTT. Its protein product is CASSPRTGETGELFF. The variable domain in full, completed from reference TRBV7-9 and TRBJ2-2, reads DTGVSQNPRHKITKRGQNVTFRCDPISEHNRLYWYRQTLGQGPEFLTYFQNEAQLEKSRLLSDRFSAERPKGSFSTLEIQRTEQGDSAMYLCASSPRTGETGELFFGEGSRLTVL.

This chain joins TRBV28 and TRBJ1-2, with 8 positions matching TRBD1. Trimming at V came to 6 bases and at J to 6 bases, leaving 12 bases not matched to a gene. The CDR3 consists of 15 residues. Germline lookup yields CDR1 MDHEN and CDR2 SYDVKM. The CDR3 sequence is CASSIAYRGKNGYTF. The CDR3 DNA is TGTGCCAGCAGCATTGCTTACAGGGGGAAGAATGGCTACACCTTC.

This chain joins TRBV30 and TRBJ2-5; 8 bases align to TRBD1. The CDR3 covers 15 residues. CDR1 is GTSNPN, CDR2 SVGIG, per germline (reference sequence). V shed 2 bases and J 5 bases; nucleotides not matched to a gene: 10. The CDR3 DNA follows: TGTGCCTGGAGTAGGGCAGGGGGCGTCTCTGAGACCCAGTACTTC. Protein: CAWSRAGGVSETQYF.